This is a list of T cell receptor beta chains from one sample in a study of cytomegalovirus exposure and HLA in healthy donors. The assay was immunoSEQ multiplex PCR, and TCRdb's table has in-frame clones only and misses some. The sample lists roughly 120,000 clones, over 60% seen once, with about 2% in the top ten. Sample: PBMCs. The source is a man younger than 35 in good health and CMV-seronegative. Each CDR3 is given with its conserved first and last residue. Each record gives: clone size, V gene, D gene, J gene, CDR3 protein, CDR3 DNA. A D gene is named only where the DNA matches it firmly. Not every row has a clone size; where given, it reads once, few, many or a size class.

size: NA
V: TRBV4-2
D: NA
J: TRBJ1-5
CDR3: CASSQASGVVQPQHF
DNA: TGTGCCAGCAGCCAAGCCTCAGGGGTCGTACAGCCCCAGCATTTT

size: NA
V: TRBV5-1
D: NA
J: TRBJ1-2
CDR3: CASSLDGGNYGYTF
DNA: TGCGCCAGCAGCCTGGATGGGGGCAACTATGGCTACACCTTC

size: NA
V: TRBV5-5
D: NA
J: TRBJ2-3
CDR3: CASSQARGSGGTQYF
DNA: TGTGCCAGCAGCCAAGCTCGGGGGAGCGGAGGTACGCAGTATTTT

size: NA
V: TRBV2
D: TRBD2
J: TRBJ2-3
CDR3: CASRALAGVADTQYF
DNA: TGTGCCAGCAGGGCGCTAGCGGGAGTGGCAGATACGCAGTATTTT

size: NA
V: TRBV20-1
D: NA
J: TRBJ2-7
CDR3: CSAPRGYEQYF
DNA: TGCAGTGCCCCGAGGGGGTATGAGCAGTACTTC

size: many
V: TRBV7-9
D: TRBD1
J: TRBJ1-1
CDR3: CASSLVPGGTEAFF
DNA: TGTGCCAGCAGCTTAGTTCCAGGGGGCACTGAAGCTTTCTTT

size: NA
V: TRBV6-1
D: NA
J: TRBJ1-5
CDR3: CASCVEGRGQPQHF
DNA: TGTGCCAGCTGTGTCGAGGGTCGCGGTCAGCCCCAGCATTTT

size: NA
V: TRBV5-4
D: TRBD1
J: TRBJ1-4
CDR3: CASSFPGQGHEKLFF
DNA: TGTGCCAGCAGCTTCCCCGGACAGGGGCATGAAAAACTGTTTTTT

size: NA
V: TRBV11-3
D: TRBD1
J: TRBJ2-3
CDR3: CASSRDRGTDTQYF
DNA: TGTGCCAGCAGCCGGGACAGGGGCACAGATACGCAGTATTTT

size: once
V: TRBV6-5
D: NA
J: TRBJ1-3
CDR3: CASSYSQGRSGNTIYF
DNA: TGTGCCAGCAGTTACTCGCAGGGGCGTAGTGGAAACACCATATATTTT

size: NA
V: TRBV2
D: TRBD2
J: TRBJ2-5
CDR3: CASSVSGSPRAEQYF
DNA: TGTGCCAGCAGTGTCAGCGGGAGCCCTCGTGCGGAGCAGTACTTC

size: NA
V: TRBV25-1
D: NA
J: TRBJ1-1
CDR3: CASSESAGSNTEAFF
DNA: TGTGCCAGCAGTGAATCGGCAGGCTCGAACACTGAAGCTTTCTTT

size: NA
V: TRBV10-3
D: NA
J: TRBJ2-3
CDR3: CAISEPRTDTQYF
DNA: TGTGCCATCAGTGAGCCGAGAACAGATACGCAGTATTTT

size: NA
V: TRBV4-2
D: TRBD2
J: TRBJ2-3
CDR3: CASSQKTGTSDTDTQYF
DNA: TGTGCCAGCAGTCAAAAAACCGGGACTAGCGACACAGATACGCAGTATTTT

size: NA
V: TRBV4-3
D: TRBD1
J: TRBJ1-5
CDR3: CASSQDRPGTGFGSNQPQHF
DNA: TGCGCCAGCAGCCAAGATAGGCCCGGGACAGGGTTCGGGAGCAATCAGCCCCAGCATTTT

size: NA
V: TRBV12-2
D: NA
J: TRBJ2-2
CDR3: CASRLAPREGRELFF
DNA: TGTGCAAGTCGCTTAGCCCCGCGGGAGGGCCGGGAGCTGTTTTTT

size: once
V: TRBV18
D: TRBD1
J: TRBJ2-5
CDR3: CASSRLPGTGGGETQYF
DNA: TGTGCCAGCTCACGACTGCCCGGGACAGGGGGTGGAGAGACCCAGTACTTC

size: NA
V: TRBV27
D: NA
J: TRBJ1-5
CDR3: CASRDRGNQPQHF
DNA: TGTGCCAGCCGGGATCGGGGGAATCAGCCCCAGCATTTT

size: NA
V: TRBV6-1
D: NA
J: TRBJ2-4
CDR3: CASSEAKQGGWKNIQYF
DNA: TGTGCCAGCAGTGAAGCAAAGCAGGGGGGATGGAAAAACATTCAGTACTTC

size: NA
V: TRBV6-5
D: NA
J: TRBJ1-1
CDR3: CASSYSAGANTEAFF
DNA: TGTGCCAGCAGTTACTCGGCAGGGGCAAACACTGAAGCTTTCTTT

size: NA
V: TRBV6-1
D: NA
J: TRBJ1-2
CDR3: CASSELGSRRGQGYTF
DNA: TGTGCCAGCAGTGAATTGGGGTCCCGGAGGGGCCAAGGCTACACCTTC

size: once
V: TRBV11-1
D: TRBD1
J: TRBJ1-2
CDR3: CASSPGTAEGYTF
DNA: TGTGCCAGCAGCCCCGGGACAGCGGAAGGCTACACCTTC

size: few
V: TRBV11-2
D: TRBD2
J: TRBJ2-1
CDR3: CASSSTGTSGNNEQFF
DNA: TGTGCCAGCAGTTCGACCGGGACTAGCGGGAACAATGAGCAGTTCTTC

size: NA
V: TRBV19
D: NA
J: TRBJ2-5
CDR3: CASSIDSQETQYF
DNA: TGTGCCAGTAGTATAGATTCTCAAGAGACCCAGTACTTC

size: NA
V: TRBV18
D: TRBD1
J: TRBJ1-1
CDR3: CASSRTGGNEAFF
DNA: TGTGCCAGCTCCCGTACAGGGGGTAATGAAGCTTTCTTT

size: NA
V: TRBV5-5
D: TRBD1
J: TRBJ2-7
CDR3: CASTTLQGAYEQYF
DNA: TGTGCCAGCACCACCCTACAGGGGGCCTACGAGCAGTACTTC

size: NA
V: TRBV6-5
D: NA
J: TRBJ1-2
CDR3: CASWGEYGYTF
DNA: TGTGCCAGCTGGGGGGAGTATGGCTACACCTTC

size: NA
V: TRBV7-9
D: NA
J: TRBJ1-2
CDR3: CASSLGSNGYTF
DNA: TGTGCCAGCAGCTTAGGGTCTAATGGCTACACCTTC

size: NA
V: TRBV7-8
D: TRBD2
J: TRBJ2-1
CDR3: CASSSLAGNYNEQFF
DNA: TGTGCCAGCAGCTCGCTAGCGGGAAATTACAATGAGCAGTTCTTC

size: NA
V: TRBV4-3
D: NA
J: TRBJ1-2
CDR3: CASSQDRGHGSDYGYTF
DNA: TGCGCCAGCAGCCAAGATCGGGGACATGGATCAGACTATGGCTACACCTTC

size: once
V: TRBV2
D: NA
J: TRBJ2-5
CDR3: CASSDGRRQYF
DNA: TGTGCCAGCAGTGACGGTCGTCGGCAGTACTTC

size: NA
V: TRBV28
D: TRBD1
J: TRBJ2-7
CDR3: CASTGGQSYEQYF
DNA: TGTGCCAGCACAGGGGGCCAGTCGTACGAGCAGTACTTC

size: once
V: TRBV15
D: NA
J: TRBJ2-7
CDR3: CATSAQQGPYEQYF
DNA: TGTGCCACCAGCGCCCAACAGGGACCCTACGAGCAGTACTTC

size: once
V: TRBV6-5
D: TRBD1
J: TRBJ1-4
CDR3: CASSSAGQPNEKLFF
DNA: TGTGCCAGCAGTTCGGCGGGACAGCCTAATGAAAAACTGTTTTTT

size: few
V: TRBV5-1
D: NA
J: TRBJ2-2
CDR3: CASSFGRGQNTGELFF
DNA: TGCGCCAGCAGCTTTGGGAGGGGACAGAACACCGGGGAGCTGTTTTTT

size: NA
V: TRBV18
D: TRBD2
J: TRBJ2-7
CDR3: CASSPIKREIYEQYF
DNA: TGTGCCAGCTCACCAATTAAGCGGGAGATCTACGAGCAGTACTTC

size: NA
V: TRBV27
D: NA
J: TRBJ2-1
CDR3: CATGGLSNEQFF
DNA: TGTGCCACCGGAGGGCTTAGTAATGAGCAGTTCTTC

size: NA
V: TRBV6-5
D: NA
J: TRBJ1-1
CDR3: CASSYTHRTEAFF
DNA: TGTGCCAGCAGTTACACCCATCGGACTGAAGCTTTCTTT

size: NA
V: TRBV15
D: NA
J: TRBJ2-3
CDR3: CATSRDQGQQYF
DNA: TGTGCCACCAGCAGAGATCAGGGTCAGCAGTATTTT

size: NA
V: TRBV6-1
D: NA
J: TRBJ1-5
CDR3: CASSEEGGVRAQHF
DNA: TGTGCCAGCAGTGAAGAAGGAGGGGTGAGGGCCCAGCATTTT

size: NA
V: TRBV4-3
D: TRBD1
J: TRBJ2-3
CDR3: CASSQSDRAVGDTQYF
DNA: TGCGCCAGCAGCCAATCCGACAGGGCAGTTGGAGATACGCAGTATTTT

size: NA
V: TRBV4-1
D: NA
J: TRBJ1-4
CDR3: CASSPVKEVNEKLFF
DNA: TGCGCCAGCAGCCCCGTGAAGGAGGTCAATGAAAAACTGTTTTTT

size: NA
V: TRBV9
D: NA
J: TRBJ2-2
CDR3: CASSVVANTGELFF
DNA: TGTGCCAGCAGCGTAGTAGCGAACACCGGGGAGCTGTTTTTT

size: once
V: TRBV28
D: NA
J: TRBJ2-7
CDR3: CASSSMTVPYEQYF
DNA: TGTGCCAGCAGCTCTATGACAGTTCCCTACGAGCAGTACTTC

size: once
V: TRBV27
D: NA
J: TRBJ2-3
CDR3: CASSLFFLDLQYF
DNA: TGTGCCAGCAGTTTATTTTTCCTAGACCTGCAGTATTTT

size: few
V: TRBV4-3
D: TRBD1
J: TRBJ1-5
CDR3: CASSQDKGTGNQPQHF
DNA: TGCGCCAGCAGCCAAGATAAGGGGACAGGGAATCAGCCCCAGCATTTT

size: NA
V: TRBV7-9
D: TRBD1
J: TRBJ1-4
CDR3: CASQVPQGADEKLFF
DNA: TGTGCCAGCCAAGTTCCCCAGGGGGCGGATGAAAAACTGTTTTTT

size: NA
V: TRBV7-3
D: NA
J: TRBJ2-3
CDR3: CASSLGSLGLTDTQYF
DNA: TGTGCCAGCAGCTTGGGTTCACTAGGTTTAACAGATACGCAGTATTTT

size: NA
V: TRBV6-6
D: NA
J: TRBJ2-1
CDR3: CASTVRVGNEQFF
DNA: TGTGCCAGCACCGTGCGGGTGGGTAATGAGCAGTTCTTC

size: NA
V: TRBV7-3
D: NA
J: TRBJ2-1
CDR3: CASSPRGSRNEQFF
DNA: TGTGCCAGCAGCCCAAGGGGCAGTAGGAATGAGCAGTTCTTC

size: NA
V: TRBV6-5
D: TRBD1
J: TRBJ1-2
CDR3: CASSYGTGGRGYTF
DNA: TGTGCCAGCAGTTATGGGACAGGGGGCAGAGGCTACACCTTC

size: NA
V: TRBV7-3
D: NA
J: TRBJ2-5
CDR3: CASSLNVRETQYF
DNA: TGTGCCAGCAGCTTAAATGTTCGGGAGACCCAGTACTTC

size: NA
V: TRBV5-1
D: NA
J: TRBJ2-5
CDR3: CASSLQAVKETQYF
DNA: TGCGCCAGCAGCTTGCAGGCAGTGAAAGAGACCCAGTACTTC

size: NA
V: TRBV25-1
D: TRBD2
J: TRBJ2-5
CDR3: CASSGPVSLAGVETQYF
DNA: TGTGCCAGCAGTGGGCCCGTCAGCCTAGCGGGAGTAGAGACCCAGTACTTC

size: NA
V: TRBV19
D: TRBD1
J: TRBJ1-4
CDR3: CASSLSGTGAEKLFF
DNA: TGTGCCAGTAGTCTTTCCGGGACAGGGGCTGAAAAACTGTTTTTT

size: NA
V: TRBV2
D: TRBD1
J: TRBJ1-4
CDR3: CASTAQGASKKLFF
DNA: TGTGCCAGCACCGCACAGGGGGCGAGTAAAAAACTGTTTTTT

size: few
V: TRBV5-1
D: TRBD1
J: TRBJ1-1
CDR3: CASHGQENTEAFF
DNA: TGCGCCAGCCACGGACAGGAGAACACTGAAGCTTTCTTT